This T cell receptor beta chain was found in a study of shared clonotypes between healthy human individuals. Study-wide points: Exclusively blood specimens were collected; tissue repertoires likely differ. Four donors shared 5% to 5.5% of their naive CD4 clonotypes. What naive subsets generally showed was a larger estimated richness than memory subsets showed.

The V end was cut by 4 bases, the J end by 0 bases, with 19 bases between. The CDR3 is 18 residues long. Germline V CDR1 and CDR2: SGHNT, YENEEA. Sequencing was performed with immunoSEQ multiplex PCR; in TCRdb, only in-frame clones are kept and a portion is missing. The sample has about 1 million clones, under 80% seen once. The table lists this clone with a few counts. The antigen is not known. The material sequenced was memory CD4+ T cells sorted from blood. Documented subset: CD45RA-negative fraction. The V and J genes are TRBV11-3 and TRBJ1-5; weak D call: TRBD1 (5 bases). The sequence was collected from a man younger than 30 in good health. Written as DNA, the CDR3 is TGTGCCAGCAGCTCCCCACCCAGGGACCGATATAGCAATCAGCCCCAGCATTTT. This codes for CASSSPPRDRYSNQPQHF.